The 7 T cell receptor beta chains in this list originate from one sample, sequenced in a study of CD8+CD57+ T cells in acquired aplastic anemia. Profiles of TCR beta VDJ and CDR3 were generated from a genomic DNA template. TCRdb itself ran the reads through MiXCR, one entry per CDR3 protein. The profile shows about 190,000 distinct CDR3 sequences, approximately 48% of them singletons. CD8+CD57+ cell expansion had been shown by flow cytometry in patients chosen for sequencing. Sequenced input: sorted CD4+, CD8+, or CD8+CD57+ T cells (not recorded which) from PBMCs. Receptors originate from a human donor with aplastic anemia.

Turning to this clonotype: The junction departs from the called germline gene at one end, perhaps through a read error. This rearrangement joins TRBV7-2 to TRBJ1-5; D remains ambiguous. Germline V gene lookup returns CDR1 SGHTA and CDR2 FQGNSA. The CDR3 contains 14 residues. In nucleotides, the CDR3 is TGTGCCAGCAGCTTAGCCCCGAATAATCAGCCCCTGCATTTT. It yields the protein CASSLAPNNQPLHF.

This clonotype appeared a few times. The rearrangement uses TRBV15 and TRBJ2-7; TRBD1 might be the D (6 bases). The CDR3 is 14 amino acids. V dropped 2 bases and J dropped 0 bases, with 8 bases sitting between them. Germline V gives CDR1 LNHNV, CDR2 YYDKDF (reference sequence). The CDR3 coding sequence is TGTGCCACCAGCAGATACAGGGACTCCTACGAGCAGTACTTC. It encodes CATSRYRDSYEQYF.

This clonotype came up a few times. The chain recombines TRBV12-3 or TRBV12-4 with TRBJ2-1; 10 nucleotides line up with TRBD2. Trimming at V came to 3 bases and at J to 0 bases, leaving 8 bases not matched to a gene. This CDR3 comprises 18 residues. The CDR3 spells CASSFRTSGLSSYNEQFF. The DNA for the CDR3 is TGTGCCAGCAGTTTCAGGACTAGCGGTCTAAGCTCCTACAATGAGCAGTTCTTC.

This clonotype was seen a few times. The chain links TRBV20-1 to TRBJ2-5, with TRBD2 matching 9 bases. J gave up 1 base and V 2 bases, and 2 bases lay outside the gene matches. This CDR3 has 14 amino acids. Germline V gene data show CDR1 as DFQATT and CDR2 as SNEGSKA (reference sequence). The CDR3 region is CSARRGGGQETQYF. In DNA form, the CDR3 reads TGCAGTGCTAGACGCGGGGGGGGCCAAGAGACCCAGTACTTC.

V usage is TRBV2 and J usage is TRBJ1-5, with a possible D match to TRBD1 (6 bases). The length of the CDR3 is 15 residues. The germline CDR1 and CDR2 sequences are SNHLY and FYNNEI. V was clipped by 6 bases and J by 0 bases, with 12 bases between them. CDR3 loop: CASRLTGPSNQPQHF. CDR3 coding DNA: TGTGCCAGCAGGTTGACAGGACCTAGCAATCAGCCCCAGCATTTT. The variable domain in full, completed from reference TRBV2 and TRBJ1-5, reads EPEVTQTPSHQVTQMGQEVILRCVPISNHLYFYWYRQILGQKVEFLVSFYNNEISEKSEIFDDQFSVERPDGSNFTLKIRSTKLEDSAMYFCASRLTGPSNQPQHFGDGTRLSIL.

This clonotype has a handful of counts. This CDR3 is CASRLGTANNSPLHF. The CDR3, as DNA: TGTGCCAGCAGACTAGGGACAGCCAATAATTCACCCCTCCACTTT. V gene TRBV28 combines with J gene TRBJ1-6; TRBD1 agrees at 7 bases. This CDR3 has 15 amino acids. From germline, CDR1 is MDHEN and CDR2 SYDVKM. V gave up 6 bases and J gave up 5 bases; unmatched junction bases: 7.

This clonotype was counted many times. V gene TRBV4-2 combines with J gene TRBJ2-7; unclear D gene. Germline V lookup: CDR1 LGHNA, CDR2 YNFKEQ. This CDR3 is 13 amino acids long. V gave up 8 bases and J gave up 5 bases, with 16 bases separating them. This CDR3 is CASGQGLKNEQYF. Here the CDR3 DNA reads TGTGCCAGCGGGCAAGGGCTTAAAAACGAGCAGTACTTC.